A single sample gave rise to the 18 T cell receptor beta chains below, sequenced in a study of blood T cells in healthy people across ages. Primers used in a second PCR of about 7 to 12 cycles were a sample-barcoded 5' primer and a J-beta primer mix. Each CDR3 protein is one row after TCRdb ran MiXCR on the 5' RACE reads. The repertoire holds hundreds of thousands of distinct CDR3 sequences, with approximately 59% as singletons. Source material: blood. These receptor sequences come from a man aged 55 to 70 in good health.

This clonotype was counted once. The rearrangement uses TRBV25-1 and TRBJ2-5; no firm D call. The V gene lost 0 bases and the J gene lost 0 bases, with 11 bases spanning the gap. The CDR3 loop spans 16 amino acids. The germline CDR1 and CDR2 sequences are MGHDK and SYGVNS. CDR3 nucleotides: TGTGCCAGCAGTGAATATTTGGAACAGTACCAAGAGACCCAGTACTTC. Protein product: CASSEYLEQYQETQYF. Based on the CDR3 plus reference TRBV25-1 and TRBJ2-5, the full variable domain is EADIYQTPRYLVIGTGKKITLECSQTMGHDKMYWYQQDPGMELHLIHYSYGVNSTEKGDLSSESTVSRIRTEHFPLTLESARPSHTSQYLCASSEYLEQYQETQYFGPGTRLLVL.

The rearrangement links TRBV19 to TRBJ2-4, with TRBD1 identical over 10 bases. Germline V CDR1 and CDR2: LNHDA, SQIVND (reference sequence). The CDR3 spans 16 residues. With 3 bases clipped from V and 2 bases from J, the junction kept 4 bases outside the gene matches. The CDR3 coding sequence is TGTGCCAGTAGTATGACAGGGGGCGCTTCCAAAAACATTCAGTACTTC. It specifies CASSMTGGASKNIQYF.

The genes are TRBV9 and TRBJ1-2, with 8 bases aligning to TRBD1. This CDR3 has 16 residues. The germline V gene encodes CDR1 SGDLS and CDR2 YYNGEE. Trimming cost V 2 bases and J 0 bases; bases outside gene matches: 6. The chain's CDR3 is CASSVGGQGSNYGYTF. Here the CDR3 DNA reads TGTGCCAGCAGCGTGGGAGGACAGGGCTCTAACTATGGCTACACCTTC. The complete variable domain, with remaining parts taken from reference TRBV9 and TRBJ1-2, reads DSGVTQTPKHLITATGQRVTLRCSPRSGDLSVYWYQQSLDQGLQFLIQYYNGEERAKGNILERFSAQQFPDLHSELNLSSLELGDSALYFCASSVGGQGSNYGYTFGSGTRLTVV.

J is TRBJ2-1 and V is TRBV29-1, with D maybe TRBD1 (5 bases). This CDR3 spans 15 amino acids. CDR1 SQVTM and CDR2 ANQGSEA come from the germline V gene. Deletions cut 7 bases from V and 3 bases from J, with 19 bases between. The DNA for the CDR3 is TGCAGCGGCTCTAGGGGCGGTGCTAACTACAATGAGCAGTTCTTC. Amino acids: CSGSRGGANYNEQFF.

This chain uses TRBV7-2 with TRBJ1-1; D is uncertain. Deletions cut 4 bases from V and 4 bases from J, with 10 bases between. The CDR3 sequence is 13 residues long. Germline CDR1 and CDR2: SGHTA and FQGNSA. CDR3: CASSYGASTEAFF. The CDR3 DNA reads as TGTGCCAGCAGCTACGGAGCAAGCACTGAAGCTTTCTTT.

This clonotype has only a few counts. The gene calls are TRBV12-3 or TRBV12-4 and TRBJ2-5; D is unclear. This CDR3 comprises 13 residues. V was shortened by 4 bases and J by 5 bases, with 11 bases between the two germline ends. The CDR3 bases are TGTGCCAGCAGTTCATGGCGACTGGAGACCCAGTACTTC. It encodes CASSSWRLETQYF.

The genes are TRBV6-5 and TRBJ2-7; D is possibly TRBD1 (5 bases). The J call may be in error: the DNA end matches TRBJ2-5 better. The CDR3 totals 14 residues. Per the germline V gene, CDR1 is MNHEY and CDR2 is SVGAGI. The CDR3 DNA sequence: TGTGCCAGCAGTTACGGCCAGGGTGTGGAGACCCAGTACTTC. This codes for CASSYGQGVETQYF.

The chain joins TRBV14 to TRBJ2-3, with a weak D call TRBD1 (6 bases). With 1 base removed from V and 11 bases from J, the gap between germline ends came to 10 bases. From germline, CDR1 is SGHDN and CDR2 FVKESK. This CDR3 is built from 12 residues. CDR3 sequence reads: CASSQAGVGQYF. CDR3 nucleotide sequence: TGTGCCAGCAGCCAAGCAGGGGTTGGGCAGTATTTT.

The CDR3 reads CASSEGTSNYGYTF. The DNA for the CDR3 is TGTGCCAGCAGTGAGGGGACCTCAAACTATGGCTACACCTTC. The gene calls are TRBV6-1 and TRBJ1-2; D may be TRBD1 (5 bases). Deletions cut 3 bases from V and 2 bases from J, with 10 bases between. The CDR3 has 14 residues. Germline V gene data show CDR1 as MNHNS and CDR2 as SASEGT.

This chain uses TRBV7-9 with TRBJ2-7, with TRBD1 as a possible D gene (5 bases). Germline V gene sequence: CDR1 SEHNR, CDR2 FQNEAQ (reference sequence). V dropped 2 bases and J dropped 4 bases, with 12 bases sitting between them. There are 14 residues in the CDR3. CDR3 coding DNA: TGTGCCAGCAGCTTACAACAGGCAATTTACGAGCAGTACTTC. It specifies CASSLQQAIYEQYF.

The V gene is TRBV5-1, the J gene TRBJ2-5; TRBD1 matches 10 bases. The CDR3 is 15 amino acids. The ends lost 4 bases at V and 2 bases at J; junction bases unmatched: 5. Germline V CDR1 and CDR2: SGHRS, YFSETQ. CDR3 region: CASSPTGGSQETQYF. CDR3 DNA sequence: TGCGCCAGCAGCCCGACAGGGGGCAGTCAAGAGACCCAGTACTTC.

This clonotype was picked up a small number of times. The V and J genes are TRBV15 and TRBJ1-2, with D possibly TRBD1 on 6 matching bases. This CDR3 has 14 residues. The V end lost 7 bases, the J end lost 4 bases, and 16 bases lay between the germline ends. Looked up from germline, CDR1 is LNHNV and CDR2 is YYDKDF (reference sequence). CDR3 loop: CATTPGVAGYGYTF. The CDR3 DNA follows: TGTGCCACCACACCAGGGGTAGCGGGCTATGGCTACACCTTC.

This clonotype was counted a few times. CDR3 sequence: CASSLGDAGFTLHF. The CDR3 DNA sequence: TGTGCCAGCAGCTTAGGGGACGCGGGCTTCACCCTCCACTTT. This chain links TRBV11-2 with TRBJ1-6, with D perhaps TRBD1 (5 bases). The CDR3 loop spans 14 amino acids. Trimming removed 1 base at V and 14 bases at J, with 15 bases between. From germline, CDR1 is SGHAT and CDR2 FQNNGV.

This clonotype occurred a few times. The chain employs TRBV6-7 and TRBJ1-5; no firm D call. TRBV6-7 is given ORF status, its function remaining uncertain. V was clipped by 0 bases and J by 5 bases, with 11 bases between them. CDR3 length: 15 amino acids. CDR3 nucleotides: TGTGCCAGCAGTTACTCGCGGGGTAGTGATCAGCCCCAGCATTTT. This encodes CASSYSRGSDQPQHF.

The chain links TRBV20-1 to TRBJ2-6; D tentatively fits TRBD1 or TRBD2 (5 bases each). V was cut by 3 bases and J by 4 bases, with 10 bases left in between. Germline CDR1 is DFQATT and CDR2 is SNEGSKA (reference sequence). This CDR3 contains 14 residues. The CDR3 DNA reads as TGCAGTGCTAGCGGGACGTCAGGGGCCAACGTCCTGACTTTC. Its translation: CSASGTSGANVLTF.

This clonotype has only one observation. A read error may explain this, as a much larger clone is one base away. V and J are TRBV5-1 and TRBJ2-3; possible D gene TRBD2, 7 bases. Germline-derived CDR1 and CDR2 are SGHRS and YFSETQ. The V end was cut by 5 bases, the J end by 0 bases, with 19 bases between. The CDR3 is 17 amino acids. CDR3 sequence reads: CASRTGGLQASTDTQYF. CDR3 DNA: TGCGCCAGCAGAACCGGGGGGCTGCAAGCTAGCACAGATACGCAGTATTTT.

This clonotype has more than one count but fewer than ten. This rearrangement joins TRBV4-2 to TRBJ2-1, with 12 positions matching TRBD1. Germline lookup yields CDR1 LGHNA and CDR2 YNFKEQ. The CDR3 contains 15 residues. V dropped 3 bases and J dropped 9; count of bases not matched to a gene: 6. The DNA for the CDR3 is TGTGCCAGCAGCCACCGGGACAGGGGGCCTGGTGAGCAGTTCTTC. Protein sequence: CASSHRDRGPGEQFF.

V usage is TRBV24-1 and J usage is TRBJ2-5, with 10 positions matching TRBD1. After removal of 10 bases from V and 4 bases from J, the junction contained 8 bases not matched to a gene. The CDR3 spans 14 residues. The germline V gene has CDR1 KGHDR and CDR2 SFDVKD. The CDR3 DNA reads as TGTGCCACGAAATGCCGGGACAGGGGAGAGACCCAGTACTTC. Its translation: CATKCRDRGETQYF.